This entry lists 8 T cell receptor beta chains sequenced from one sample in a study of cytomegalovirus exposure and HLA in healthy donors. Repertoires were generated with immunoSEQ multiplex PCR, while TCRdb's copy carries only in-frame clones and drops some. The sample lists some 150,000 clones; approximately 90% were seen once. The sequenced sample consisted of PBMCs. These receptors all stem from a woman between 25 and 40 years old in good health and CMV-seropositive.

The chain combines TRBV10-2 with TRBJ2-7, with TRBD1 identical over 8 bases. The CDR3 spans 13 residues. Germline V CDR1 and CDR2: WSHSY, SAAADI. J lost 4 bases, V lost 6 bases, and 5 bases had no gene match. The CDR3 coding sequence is TGCGCCAGCAGGAGGGACAGGACTTACGAGCAGTACTTC. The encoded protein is CASRRDRTYEQYF.

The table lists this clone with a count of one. CDR3 protein: CASSLTGGVGETQYF. The CDR3 DNA reads TGTGCCAGCAGCTTAACAGGGGGGGTGGGTGAGACCCAGTACTTC. The chain employs TRBV7-2 and TRBJ2-5, with D perhaps TRBD1 (8 bases). The ends were cut back, 2 bases at V and 5 bases at J, with 15 bases in the middle. CDR1 is SGHTA and CDR2 is FQGNSA in the germline V gene. The CDR3 loop spans 15 amino acids.

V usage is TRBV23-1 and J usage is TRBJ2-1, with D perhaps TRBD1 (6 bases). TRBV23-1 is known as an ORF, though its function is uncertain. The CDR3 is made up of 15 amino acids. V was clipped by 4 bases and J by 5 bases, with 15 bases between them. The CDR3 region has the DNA TGCGCCAGCAGTCTCTGGGGGCTGTTGGACAATGAGCAGTTCTTC. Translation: CASSLWGLLDNEQFF.

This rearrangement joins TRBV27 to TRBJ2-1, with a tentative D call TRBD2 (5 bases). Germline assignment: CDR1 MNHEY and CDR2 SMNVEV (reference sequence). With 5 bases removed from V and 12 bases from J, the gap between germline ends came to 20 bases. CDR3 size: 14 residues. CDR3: CASSPSRRERGQFF. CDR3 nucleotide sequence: TGTGCCAGCAGTCCCTCACGTCGAGAACGGGGGCAGTTCTTC.

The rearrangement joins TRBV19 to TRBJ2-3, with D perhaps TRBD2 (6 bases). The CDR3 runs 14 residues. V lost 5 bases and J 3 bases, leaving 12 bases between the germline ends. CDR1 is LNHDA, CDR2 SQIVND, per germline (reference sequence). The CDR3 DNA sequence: TGTGCCAGTAGTGGGGGAGGTGTGACAGATACGCAGTATTTT. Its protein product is CASSGGGVTDTQYF. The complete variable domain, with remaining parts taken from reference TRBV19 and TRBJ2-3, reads DGGITQSPKYLFRKEGQNVTLSCEQNLNHDAMYWYRQDPGQGLRLIYYSQIVNDFQKGDIAEGYSVSREKKESFPLTVTSAQKNPTAFYLCASSGGGVTDTQYFGPGTRLTVL.

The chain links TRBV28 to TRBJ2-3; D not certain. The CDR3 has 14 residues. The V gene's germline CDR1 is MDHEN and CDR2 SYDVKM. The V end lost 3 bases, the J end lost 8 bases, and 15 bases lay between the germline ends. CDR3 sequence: CASSLRLRPGTQYF. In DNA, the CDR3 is TGTGCCAGCAGTTTGCGGCTACGGCCTGGTACGCAGTATTTT.

The CDR3 DNA reads TGTGCCAGCAGCTTAGCTAGCGGGGGGTTGACGCAGTATTTT. Translation gives CASSLASGGLTQYF. The V call is TRBV11-2, the J call TRBJ2-3; 11 bases map to TRBD2. The CDR3 spans 14 residues. Trimming at V came to 1 base and at J to 9 bases, leaving 3 bases not matched to a gene. Germline CDR1 SGHAT, CDR2 FQNNGV.

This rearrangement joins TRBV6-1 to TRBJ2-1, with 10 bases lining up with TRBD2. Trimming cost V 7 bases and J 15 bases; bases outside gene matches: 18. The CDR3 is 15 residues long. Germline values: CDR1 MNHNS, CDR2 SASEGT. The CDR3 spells CASTSAGTSVGTWFF. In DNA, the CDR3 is TGTGCCAGCACTTCGGCCGGGACTAGCGTGGGAACCTGGTTCTTC.